The clone carrying this T cell receptor beta chain has more than one count but fewer than ten. V was cut by 2 bases and J by 4 bases, with 6 bases left in between. Germline V gene sequence: CDR1 MNHEY, CDR2 SVGAGI. The CDR3 totals 13 residues. The data were obtained in a study of blood T cell repertoires in COVID-19. Study at large: The study drew acute and convalescent COVID-19 samples from the United States, Italy and Spain. PBMCs, B-cell-depleted T cells, or T cells provided the cDNA or gDNA that made up the material.

Per the authors' pipeline: Cell counts per sample came from amplifying reference gene primers. Clones were read by immunoSEQ multiplex PCR, and TCRdb kept only the in-frame ones, dropping some. V and J calls and clone size follow that table, whereas D and trimming were derived from the DNA. In the table there are about 140,000 clones, over 75% of which are singletons. This chain joins TRBV6-5 and TRBJ2-1; D not certain. This receptor was obtained from a man aged 50 to 60 with acute or convalescent COVID-19. Sequences were obtained from peripheral blood. This chain's CDR3 is CASSYEAYNEQFF. The CDR3 nucleotides are TGTGCCAGCAGTTACGAGGCATACAATGAGCAGTTCTTC.